The rows below give T cell receptor beta chains drawn from one sample of a study of Ad26.COV2.S vaccination and SARS-CoV-2 variants. Here immunoSEQ multiplex PCR was the method, and the copy in TCRdb shows in-frame clones only, minus some. The sample holds roughly 450,000 clones, 90% seen once. The specimen comprised peripheral blood, sampled in a trial of Ad26.COV2.S vaccine versus placebo. The receptors were sampled from a person between 18 and 65 years old who received the Ad26.COV2.S COVID-19 vaccine or a placebo. The conserved cysteine and the conserved F or W are not part of the CDR3 here. Fields, in order: V gene, CDR3 length, CDR3 protein.

TRBV4-1	13	ASSQGTTDSTEAF
TRBV6-2/TRBV6-3	11	ASSPDRNYGYT
TRBV27	13	ASSLDREAGNTIY
TRBV18	13	ASSANRGRADTQY
TRBV12-3/TRBV12-4	11	ASSFRGKGGYT
TRBV2	14	ASSVSSRRMGYGYT
TRBV29-1	10	SVDQGPGGYT
TRBV6-5	12	ASSRGQGHQPQH
TRBV12-3/TRBV12-4	11	ASSQGGGPEAF
TRBV11-2	11	ASSFGSRYEQF
TRBV28	13	ASTDFVGGGRGYT
TRBV28	13	ASRSTGTPQHGYT
TRBV28	13	ASSLSALGNNEQF
TRBV30	12	AWSDRSGANVLT
TRBV30	12	AWSIGGNNQPQH
TRBV5-1	13	ASSALGEGSYEQY
TRBV7-2	12	ASSPGGLPVEQY
TRBV5-1	13	ASSLGTGSNTEAF
TRBV7-2	13	ASSAHAGGIYEQY
TRBV7-2	14	ASSLVTDPSTGELF
TRBV3-1/TRBV3-2	12	ASSQSNSGNTIY
TRBV2	10	ASKLGTYEQY
TRBV6-2/TRBV6-3	12	ASSRQGPNYEQY
TRBV24-1	11	ATSSVFNNEQF
TRBV4-1	12	ASSQVGSYNEQF
TRBV5-4	14	ASSPPSSGRAGEQF
TRBV10-3	12	AISETGDGQPQH
TRBV15	11	ATSPPGAGEQF
TRBV5-1	10	ASSLEGYEQY
TRBV29-1	13	SVDLLAGGAYEQY
TRBV6-1	13	ASSEQGNYNSPLH
TRBV20-1	10	SASEHPYEQY
TRBV18	15	ASSFLTGVLLDTEAF
TRBV19	13	ASRFEGRTSQPQH
TRBV12-3/TRBV12-4	11	ASSFEEQNEQF
TRBV18	11	ASSGGENTEAF
TRBV5-8	13	ASSPGTGGPDTQY
TRBV2	11	ASRGQLGNTIY
TRBV9	12	ASSEQGENQPQH
TRBV27	14	ASSLRGGGYTGELF
TRBV6-2/TRBV6-3	13	ASSYTKGLTYEQY
TRBV18	16	ASSPAITDVLLNTEAF
TRBV12-5	13	ASGLVAGGTNEQF
TRBV5-1	13	ASSINSGESYGYT
TRBV5-6	12	ASSVTGGGYGYT
TRBV7-8	12	ASSLRGMASGQF
TRBV9	12	ASSVLGDNSPLH
TRBV7-6	12	ATIAGANTGELF
TRBV11-2	12	ASSQALAGAEQF